This T cell receptor beta chain stems from a study of identical twins. Trimming shortened V by 0 bases and J by 7 bases, and 13 bases separated the two germline ends. The CDR3 has 15 residues. Looked up from germline, CDR1 is LGHNA and CDR2 is YSLEER. From the 5' RACE reads, TCRdb called clonotypes with MiXCR, one entry per CDR3 protein. The table lists a few hundred thousand distinct CDR3 sequences, about 8.9% of them singletons. This clonotype occurred a few times. The same sample was also studied in work on yellow fever vaccine responses in identical twins.

Sequencing was performed on CD8+ T cells sorted from blood. This sequence originates from a woman between 18 and 29 years old in good health. The V call is TRBV4-3, the J call TRBJ2-1; D might be TRBD1 (6 bases). In DNA form, the CDR3 reads TGCGCCAGCAGCCAAGATCAGGGGTACGGAAATGAGCAGTTCTTC. Its translation: CASSQDQGYGNEQFF.